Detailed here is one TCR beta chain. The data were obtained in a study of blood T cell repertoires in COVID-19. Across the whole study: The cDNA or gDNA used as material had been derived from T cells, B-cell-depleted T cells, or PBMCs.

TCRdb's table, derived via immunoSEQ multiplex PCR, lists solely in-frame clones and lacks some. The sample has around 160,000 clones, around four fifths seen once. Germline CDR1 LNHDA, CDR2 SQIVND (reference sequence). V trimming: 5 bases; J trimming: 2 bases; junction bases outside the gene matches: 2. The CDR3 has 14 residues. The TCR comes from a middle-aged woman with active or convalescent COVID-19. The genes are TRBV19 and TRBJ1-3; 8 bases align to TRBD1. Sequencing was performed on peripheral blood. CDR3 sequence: CASSQQGAGNTIYF. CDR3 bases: TGTGCCAGTAGTCAACAGGGGGCTGGAAACACCATATATTTT.